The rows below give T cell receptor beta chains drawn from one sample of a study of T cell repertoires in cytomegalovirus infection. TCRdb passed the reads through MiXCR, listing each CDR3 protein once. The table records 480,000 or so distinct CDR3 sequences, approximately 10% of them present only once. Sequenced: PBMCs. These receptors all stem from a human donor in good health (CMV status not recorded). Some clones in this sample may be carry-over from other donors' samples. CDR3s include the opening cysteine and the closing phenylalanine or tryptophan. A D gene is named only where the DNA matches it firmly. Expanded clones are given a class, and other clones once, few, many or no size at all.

CDR3aa: CASTRVESSGGQGREQFF; CDR3nt: TGTGCCAGCACCCGGGTTGAGTCTAGCGGGGGCCAAGGGCGTGAGCAGTTCTTC; v_gene: TRBV6-6; d_gene: TRBD2; j_gene: TRBJ2-1; abundance: NA
CDR3aa: CASSLNGADTGELFF; CDR3nt: TGTGCCAGCAGCTTAAATGGGGCGGACACCGGGGAGCTGTTTTTT; v_gene: TRBV7-3; d_gene: NA; j_gene: TRBJ2-2; abundance: many
CDR3aa: CTSSFGGELFF; CDR3nt: TGTACCAGCAGCTTTGGCGGGGAGCTGTTTTTT; v_gene: TRBV11-2; d_gene: NA; j_gene: TRBJ2-2; abundance: NA
CDR3aa: CASASMRQPQHF; CDR3nt: TGTGCCAGCGCGAGTATGAGGCAGCCCCAGCATTTT; v_gene: TRBV28; d_gene: NA; j_gene: TRBJ1-5; abundance: NA
CDR3aa: CASSLRRGEPNEQFF; CDR3nt: TGTGCCAGCAGCTTAAGGCGGGGGGAACCCAATGAGCAGTTCTTC; v_gene: TRBV7-9; d_gene: TRBD2; j_gene: TRBJ2-1; abundance: many
CDR3aa: CATSEGTGELFF; CDR3nt: TGTGCCACCAGTGAAGGTACCGGGGAGCTGTTTTTT; v_gene: TRBV24-1; d_gene: NA; j_gene: TRBJ2-2; abundance: NA
CDR3aa: CASSARAAPGPGNTIYF; CDR3nt: TGTGCCAGCAGCGCTAGGGCCGCCCCTGGGCCTGGAAACACCATATATTTT; v_gene: TRBV9; d_gene: NA; j_gene: TRBJ1-3; abundance: NA
CDR3aa: CAGSGGSGNQPQHF; CDR3nt: TGTGCCGGCTCCGGGGGGAGTGGCAATCAGCCCCAGCATTTT; v_gene: TRBV6-6; d_gene: NA; j_gene: TRBJ1-5; abundance: NA
CDR3aa: CAISEGTSGSPEFF; CDR3nt: TGTGCCATCAGTGAGGGGACTAGCGGGAGTCCGGAGTTCTTC; v_gene: TRBV10-3; d_gene: TRBD2; j_gene: TRBJ2-1; abundance: few
CDR3aa: CASSPGLAGFDEQYF; CDR3nt: TGTGCCAGTAGTCCCGGACTAGCGGGCTTCGACGAGCAGTACTTC; v_gene: TRBV19; d_gene: TRBD2; j_gene: TRBJ2-7; abundance: few
CDR3aa: CSAIVLAGGPDTQYF; CDR3nt: TGCAGTGCTATAGTTCTAGCGGGAGGACCAGATACGCAGTATTTT; v_gene: TRBV20-1; d_gene: TRBD2; j_gene: TRBJ2-3; abundance: NA
CDR3aa: CAISESGAYEQYF; CDR3nt: TGTGCCATCAGTGAGTCCGGGGCCTACGAGCAGTACTTC; v_gene: TRBV10-3; d_gene: NA; j_gene: TRBJ2-7; abundance: few
CDR3aa: CASIRGNLNEKLFF; CDR3nt: TGTGCCAGCATACGGGGGAACCTCAATGAAAAACTGTTTTTT; v_gene: TRBV2; d_gene: NA; j_gene: TRBJ1-4; abundance: NA
CDR3aa: CSARVGQSSYNSPLHF; CDR3nt: TGCAGTGCTAGAGTGGGACAGAGCTCCTATAATTCACCCCTCCACTTT; v_gene: TRBV20-1; d_gene: TRBD1; j_gene: TRBJ1-6; abundance: NA
CDR3aa: CAWSSDRAVETQYF; CDR3nt: TGTGCCTGGAGTAGCGACAGGGCGGTGGAGACCCAGTACTTC; v_gene: TRBV30; d_gene: TRBD1; j_gene: TRBJ2-5; abundance: NA
CDR3aa: CASSLQRGRGDYGYTF; CDR3nt: TGTGCCAGCAGCCTCCAACGAGGTAGGGGCGACTATGGCTACACCTTC; v_gene: TRBV5-6; d_gene: NA; j_gene: TRBJ1-2; abundance: few
CDR3aa: CASSSYRGANNSPLHF; CDR3nt: TGTGCCAGCAGCTCCTACAGGGGCGCAAATAATTCACCCCTCCACTTT; v_gene: TRBV11-2; d_gene: TRBD1; j_gene: TRBJ1-6; abundance: NA
CDR3aa: CASSPREGVNIQYF; CDR3nt: TGTGCCAGCAGCCCTCGAGAAGGGGTAAACATTCAGTACTTC; v_gene: TRBV7-2; d_gene: NA; j_gene: TRBJ2-4; abundance: medium-sized
CDR3aa: CASYGGGANTGELFF; CDR3nt: TGTGCCAGCTATGGAGGCGGCGCGAACACCGGGGAGCTGTTTTTT; v_gene: TRBV9; d_gene: NA; j_gene: TRBJ2-2; abundance: NA
CDR3aa: CASSQGLASTGELFF; CDR3nt: TGCGCCAGCAGCCAAGGGCTAGCTAGCACCGGGGAGCTGTTTTTT; v_gene: TRBV4-1; d_gene: NA; j_gene: TRBJ2-2; abundance: many
CDR3aa: CASSATGNTIYF; CDR3nt: TGTGCCAGCAGCGCCACGGGTAACACCATATATTTT; v_gene: TRBV5-6; d_gene: NA; j_gene: TRBJ1-3; abundance: few
CDR3aa: CASSPAVNGAGVQETQYF; CDR3nt: TGTGCCAGCAGCCCTGCGGTCAACGGAGCGGGCGTACAAGAGACCCAGTACTTC; v_gene: TRBV7-2; d_gene: NA; j_gene: TRBJ2-5; abundance: many
CDR3aa: CSASSLTGGWTTGELFF; CDR3nt: TGCAGTGCTAGCTCCCTCACGGGAGGGTGGACCACCGGGGAGCTGTTTTTT; v_gene: TRBV20-1; d_gene: TRBD2; j_gene: TRBJ2-2; abundance: few
CDR3aa: CAISCFRGSRIYEQYF; CDR3nt: TGTGCCATCAGCTGTTTTCGCGGGTCGCGGATCTACGAGCAGTACTTC; v_gene: TRBV10-3; d_gene: NA; j_gene: TRBJ2-7; abundance: NA
CDR3aa: CASSSGYQPQHF; CDR3nt: TGTGCCAGCAGCTCCGGATATCAGCCCCAGCATTTT; v_gene: TRBV7-9; d_gene: NA; j_gene: TRBJ1-5; abundance: many
CDR3aa: CASSLFRGGNSPLHF; CDR3nt: TGTGCCAGCAGCCTATTCAGGGGCGGTAATTCACCCCTCCACTTT; v_gene: TRBV28; d_gene: NA; j_gene: TRBJ1-6; abundance: NA
CDR3aa: CASSRPGGSYTF; CDR3nt: TGTGCCAGCAGCAGACCAGGGGGTAGCTACACCTTC; v_gene: TRBV7-2; d_gene: TRBD1; j_gene: TRBJ1-2; abundance: many
CDR3aa: CASRPGTPVEEQYF; CDR3nt: TGTGCCAGCAGACCCGGGACCCCCGTGGAAGAGCAGTACTTC; v_gene: TRBV28; d_gene: NA; j_gene: TRBJ2-7; abundance: many
CDR3aa: CSARDLGGGNTIYF; CDR3nt: TGCAGTGCTAGAGATCTCGGCGGAGGAAACACCATATATTTT; v_gene: TRBV20-1; d_gene: NA; j_gene: TRBJ1-3; abundance: many
CDR3aa: CSVGTGSGGYTF; CDR3nt: TGCAGCGTTGGGACGGGATCCGGTGGCTACACCTTC; v_gene: TRBV29-1; d_gene: NA; j_gene: TRBJ1-2; abundance: many
CDR3aa: CASSTIAGEVDEQYF; CDR3nt: TGTGCCAGCAGCACCATAGCGGGAGAGGTCGACGAGCAGTACTTC; v_gene: TRBV5-6; d_gene: TRBD2; j_gene: TRBJ2-7; abundance: many
CDR3aa: CASSIFQVAGGENEQFF; CDR3nt: TGTGCCAGTAGTATCTTCCAGGTGGCGGGAGGGGAGAATGAGCAGTTCTTC; v_gene: TRBV19; d_gene: TRBD2; j_gene: TRBJ2-1; abundance: many
CDR3aa: CASSFQGDADTQYF; CDR3nt: TGCGCCAGCAGCTTCCAGGGGGACGCAGATACGCAGTATTTT; v_gene: TRBV5-1; d_gene: TRBD1; j_gene: TRBJ2-3; abundance: NA
CDR3aa: CASSSIPNYGYTF; CDR3nt: TGTGCCAGCAGTTCCATTCCTAACTATGGCTACACCTTC; v_gene: TRBV6-6; d_gene: NA; j_gene: TRBJ1-2; abundance: many
CDR3aa: CASSHPGGQDNSPLHF; CDR3nt: TGTGCCAGCAGTCACCCAGGGGGCCAGGATAATTCACCCCTCCACTTT; v_gene: TRBV6-6; d_gene: TRBD1; j_gene: TRBJ1-6; abundance: few
CDR3aa: CASSHPGGGRETQYF; CDR3nt: TGTGCCAGCAGCCATCCTGGGGGGGGAAGAGAGACCCAGTACTTC; v_gene: TRBV4-2; d_gene: TRBD2; j_gene: TRBJ2-5; abundance: many
CDR3aa: CASSPGTGSNSYEQYF; CDR3nt: TGTGCCAGCAGCCCCGGGACAGGCTCGAACTCCTACGAGCAGTACTTC; v_gene: TRBV14; d_gene: TRBD1; j_gene: TRBJ2-7; abundance: few
CDR3aa: CASSVSDLEQFF; CDR3nt: TGTGCCAGCAGTGTTAGCGACTTAGAGCAGTTCTTC; v_gene: TRBV28; d_gene: NA; j_gene: TRBJ2-1; abundance: many
CDR3aa: CASSSRFEGGGEQFF; CDR3nt: TGTGCCAGCAGCTCCCGGTTTGAGGGGGGCGGAGAGCAGTTCTTC; v_gene: TRBV7-9; d_gene: NA; j_gene: TRBJ2-1; abundance: NA
CDR3aa: CASSSLLNSGGLLGETQYF; CDR3nt: TGTGCCAGCAGCTCGCTGCTAAATAGCGGGGGCCTCCTGGGAGAGACCCAGTACTTC; v_gene: TRBV7-8; d_gene: TRBD2; j_gene: TRBJ2-5; abundance: many
CDR3aa: CASSNSAPISGANVLTF; CDR3nt: TGTGCCAGCAGTAACTCGGCACCCATCTCTGGGGCCAACGTCCTGACTTTC; v_gene: TRBV2; d_gene: NA; j_gene: TRBJ2-6; abundance: few
CDR3aa: CATSRDLAGLSTDTQYF; CDR3nt: TGTGCCACCAGCAGAGATCTAGCGGGCCTTAGCACAGATACGCAGTATTTT; v_gene: TRBV15; d_gene: TRBD2; j_gene: TRBJ2-3; abundance: many
CDR3aa: CASSQDKADPNQPQHF; CDR3nt: TGTGCCAGCAGCCAAGATAAAGCGGACCCCAATCAGCCCCAGCATTTT; v_gene: TRBV4-2; d_gene: NA; j_gene: TRBJ1-5; abundance: few
CDR3aa: CAIRKLAGAKNEQFF; CDR3nt: TGTGCCATCAGAAAACTAGCGGGGGCGAAAAATGAGCAGTTCTTC; v_gene: TRBV10-3; d_gene: TRBD2; j_gene: TRBJ2-1; abundance: many
CDR3aa: CSARLAGRNSPLHF; CDR3nt: TGCAGTGCTAGATTGGCAGGTCGTAATTCACCCCTCCACTTT; v_gene: TRBV20-1; d_gene: NA; j_gene: TRBJ1-6; abundance: many
CDR3aa: CASSRQDNEQFF; CDR3nt: TGCGCCAGCAGCCGTCAGGACAATGAGCAGTTCTTC; v_gene: TRBV4-1; d_gene: NA; j_gene: TRBJ2-1; abundance: many
CDR3aa: CASSEAGNTGELFF; CDR3nt: TGTGCCAGCAGTGAGGCAGGGAATACCGGGGAGCTGTTTTTT; v_gene: TRBV2; d_gene: NA; j_gene: TRBJ2-2; abundance: NA
CDR3aa: CASSTQGEPKETQYF; CDR3nt: TGCGCCAGCAGCACACAGGGGGAACCTAAAGAGACCCAGTACTTC; v_gene: TRBV5-1; d_gene: TRBD1; j_gene: TRBJ2-5; abundance: NA
CDR3aa: CASSLIWGDTEAFF; CDR3nt: TGTGCCAGCAGCTTGATTTGGGGAGATACTGAAGCTTTCTTT; v_gene: TRBV9; d_gene: NA; j_gene: TRBJ1-1; abundance: NA
CDR3aa: CASSIGQATNNVLTF; CDR3nt: TGCGCCAGCAGCATTGGACAGGCCACGAACAACGTCCTGACTTTC; v_gene: TRBV5-1; d_gene: TRBD1; j_gene: TRBJ2-6; abundance: NA
CDR3aa: CASSLISRMKETQYF; CDR3nt: TGTGCCAGCAGCTTGATTAGCAGAATGAAAGAGACCCAGTACTTC; v_gene: TRBV7-2; d_gene: NA; j_gene: TRBJ2-5; abundance: many
CDR3aa: CASSSTDLYGYTF; CDR3nt: TGCGCCAGCAGCTCGACAGACCTCTATGGCTACACCTTC; v_gene: TRBV5-1; d_gene: NA; j_gene: TRBJ1-2; abundance: NA
CDR3aa: CASKFQREDTGELFF; CDR3nt: TGTGCCAGCAAATTCCAGCGGGAGGACACCGGGGAGCTGTTTTTT; v_gene: TRBV6-1; d_gene: TRBD2; j_gene: TRBJ2-2; abundance: many
CDR3aa: CSASRPGHYEQYF; CDR3nt: TGCAGCGCCTCCCGACCTGGGCACTACGAGCAGTACTTC; v_gene: TRBV29-1; d_gene: NA; j_gene: TRBJ2-7; abundance: NA